This TCR beta chain was documented in a study of blood T cell repertoires in COVID-19. This clone occurred once. The repertoire was sequenced with immunoSEQ multiplex PCR; TCRdb's copy has only in-frame clones and lacks some. The table lists about 480,000 clones, 75% to 90% of them singletons. CDR3 size: 14 residues. With 7 bases removed from V and 5 bases from J, the gap between germline ends came to 17 bases. Per germline, CDR1 MNHNY and CDR2 SVGAGI (reference sequence). The sequencing input was peripheral blood. This sequence originates from a man younger than 30 with COVID-19, enrolled during active disease. The rearrangement joins TRBV6-6 to TRBJ1-1; D might be TRBD1 (6 bases). Written as DNA, the CDR3 is TGTGCCAGCAAAAATGGGGGCGGATTTACTGAAGCTTTCTTT. Translation: CASKNGGGFTEAFF.